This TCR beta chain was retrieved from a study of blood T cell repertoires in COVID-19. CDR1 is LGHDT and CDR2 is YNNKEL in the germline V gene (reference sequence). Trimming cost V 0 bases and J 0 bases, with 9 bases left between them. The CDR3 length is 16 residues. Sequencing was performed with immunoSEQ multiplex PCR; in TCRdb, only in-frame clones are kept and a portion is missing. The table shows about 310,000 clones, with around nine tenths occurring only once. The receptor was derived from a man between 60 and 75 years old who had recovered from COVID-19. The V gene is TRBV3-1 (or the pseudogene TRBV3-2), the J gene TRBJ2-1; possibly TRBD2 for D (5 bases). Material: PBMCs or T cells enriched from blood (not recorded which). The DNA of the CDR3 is TGTGCCAGCAGCCAAGATATAGGGAGCTCCTACAATGAGCAGTTCTTC. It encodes CASSQDIGSSYNEQFF.